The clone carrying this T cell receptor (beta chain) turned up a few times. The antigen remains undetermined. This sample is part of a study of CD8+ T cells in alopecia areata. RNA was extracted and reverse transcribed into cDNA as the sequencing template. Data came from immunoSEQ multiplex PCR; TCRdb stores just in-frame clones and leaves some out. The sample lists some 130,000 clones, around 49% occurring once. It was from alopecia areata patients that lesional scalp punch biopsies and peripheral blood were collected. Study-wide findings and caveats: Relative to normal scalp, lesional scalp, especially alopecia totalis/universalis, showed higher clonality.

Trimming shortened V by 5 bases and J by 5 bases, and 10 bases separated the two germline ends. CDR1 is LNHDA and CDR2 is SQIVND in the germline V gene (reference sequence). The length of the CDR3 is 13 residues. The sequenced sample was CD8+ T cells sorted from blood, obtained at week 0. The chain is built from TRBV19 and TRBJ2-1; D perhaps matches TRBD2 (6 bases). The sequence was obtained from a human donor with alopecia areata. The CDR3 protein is CASSFGTHNEQFF. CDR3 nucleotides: TGTGCCAGTAGTTTCGGGACTCACAATGAGCAGTTCTTC.